This TCR beta chain derives from a study of blood T cells in healthy people across ages. Notes on the study in general: A roughly linear age-dependent decrease characterized TCR beta diversity per million T cells.

This clonotype was seen more than once but under ten times. Antigen unknown. For the second PCR, which ran for about 6 to 11 cycles, a sample-barcoded 5' primer and a J-beta primer mix were used. TCRdb reanalysed the 5' RACE reads using MiXCR and keeps one entry per CDR3 protein. The sample shows approximately 780,000 distinct CDR3 sequences, roughly 25% of them seen only once. These same data were also listed under a study on T cells of mothers and their children.

Sequenced: blood. This receptor was obtained from a boy younger than 18 in good health.

CDR3 in DNA: TGCAGTGCTAGAGATCTGGGGGCTACGAACACTGAAGCTTTCTTT. Translating it yields CSARDLGATNTEAFF. The V call is TRBV20-1, the J call TRBJ1-1; TRBD1 might be the D (6 bases). Germline CDR1 and CDR2: DFQATT and SNEGSKA (reference sequence). The CDR3 has 15 amino acids. V lost 0 bases and J lost 1, with 12 bases in between.